This paragraph covers one T cell receptor beta chain sequence. Its antigen is undetermined. The sample is drawn from a study of a mutant IDH1 vaccine in newly diagnosed glioma. Method: immunoSEQ multiplex PCR; TCRdb's copy keeps in-frame clones and lacks some. The sample holds roughly 56,000 clones, approximately 80% seen once. CDR1 is SGHTA, CDR2 FQGTGA, per germline. Losses at the gene ends were 2 bases for V and 4 bases for J; bases not matched to a gene: 7. The CDR3 loop spans 15 amino acids. Time point: week 47, end of study. Mutant IDH1 20-mer peptide, at 300 ug, made up each vaccine dose, with topical imiquimod.

The sequence came from a woman aged 40 to 49 with glioma. Some clones in this sample may be carry-over from other donors' samples. The chain is built from TRBV7-3 and TRBJ1-1, with TRBD1 identical over 7 bases. Sample: PBMCs, taken from a glioma patient whose treatment included an IDH1 peptide vaccine. As DNA, the CDR3 is TGTGCCAGCAGCTTATCAGGGGGATGGATCACTGAAGCTTTCTTT. Amino acid sequence: CASSLSGGWITEAFF. Looking up the rest from reference TRBV7-3 and TRBJ1-1 gives the full variable domain: GAGVSQTPSNKVTEKGKYVELRCDPISGHTALYWYRQSLGQGPEFLIYFQGTGAADDSGLPNDRFFAVRPEGSVSTLKIQRTERGDSAVYLCASSLSGGWITEAFFGQGTRLTVV.